The 7 T cell receptor beta chains listed next were all sequenced from one sample in a study of blood T cell repertoires in COVID-19. This table comes from immunoSEQ multiplex PCR, and its TCRdb copy is limited to in-frame clones, with some not included. The sample consists of hundreds of thousands of clones, roughly 87% of them appearing once. What was sequenced was peripheral blood. Receptors were obtained from a woman between 18 and 29 years old who had recovered from COVID-19.

The V gene is TRBV7-9, the J gene TRBJ1-3; D ambiguous. The CDR3 totals 17 residues. Germline V gene data show CDR1 as SEHNR and CDR2 as FQNEAQ (reference sequence). The V end lost 5 bases, the J end lost 0 bases, and 17 bases lay between the germline ends. CDR3 in DNA: TGTGCCAGCAGCCTCCCTCCTGACACCTTCTCTGGAAACACCATATATTTT. Its translation is CASSLPPDTFSGNTIYF.

The rearrangement joins TRBV5-1 to TRBJ1-2, with 7 positions matching TRBD1. Unmatched junction bases numbered 15, after V lost 5 bases and J lost 8 bases. In germline, CDR1 is SGHRS, CDR2 YFSETQ. This CDR3 is 15 amino acids long. The DNA of the CDR3 is TGCGCCAGCAGGTCCCTTGTGCAGGGGGGCGGAGGCTACACCTTC. Protein product: CASRSLVQGGGGYTF.

The genes are TRBV4-1 and TRBJ2-3; 9 bases are shared with TRBD2. The V gene end was trimmed by 0 bases and the J gene end by 4 bases; junction bases not matched to a gene: 5. This CDR3 contains 16 residues. Looked up from germline, CDR1 is MGHRA and CDR2 is YSYEKL. CDR3 in DNA: TGCGCCAGCAGCCAAGAACTGGCGGGAGGGGCAGATACGCAGTATTTT. Amino acid sequence: CASSQELAGGADTQYF.

On this clone: The conserved phenylalanine or tryptophan is not found at the CDR3 terminus, so this likely reflects a read error. The chain joins TRBV6-5 to TRBJ1-2, with D unresolved. This CDR3 spans 14 amino acids. Germline CDR1 is MNHEY and CDR2 is SVGAGI. V was trimmed by 5 bases and J by 3 bases, leaving 13 bases between them. The CDR3 sequence is CASSRTYRDYGYTL. The DNA of the CDR3 is TGTGCCAGCAGTCGTACGTACAGAGACTATGGCTACACCCTC.

The chain couples TRBV12-5 to TRBJ2-4; a weak D match, TRBD2 (5 bases). This CDR3 comprises 16 residues. Germline CDR1 reads LGHNT; CDR2 reads FRNRAP. Between the trimmed V and J ends, which lost 3 bases and 0 bases, there was a span of 12 bases. The CDR3 here is CASGFAREKAKNIQYF. The DNA for the CDR3 is TGTGCTAGTGGTTTCGCGAGGGAGAAAGCCAAAAACATTCAGTACTTC.

The chain couples TRBV5-1 to TRBJ1-2; TRBD1 matches at 8 bases. After removal of 4 bases from V and 4 bases from J, the junction contained 9 bases not matched to a gene. This CDR3 comprises 15 residues. Germline V gene lookup returns CDR1 SGHRS and CDR2 YFSETQ. The CDR3 here is CASSPSGQAIYGYTF. In DNA form, the CDR3 reads TGCGCCAGCAGCCCATCGGGACAGGCAATCTATGGCTACACCTTC.

The CDR3 loop reads CASSEWEGWGETQYF. The CDR3 DNA sequence: TGTGCCAGCAGTGAATGGGAGGGTTGGGGAGAGACCCAGTACTTC. V and J are TRBV6-1 and TRBJ2-5, with 7 bases matching TRBD2. CDR3 length: 15 amino acids. The V gene end was trimmed by 2 bases and the J gene end by 4 bases; junction bases not matched to a gene: 7. Germline assignment: CDR1 MNHNS and CDR2 SASEGT.